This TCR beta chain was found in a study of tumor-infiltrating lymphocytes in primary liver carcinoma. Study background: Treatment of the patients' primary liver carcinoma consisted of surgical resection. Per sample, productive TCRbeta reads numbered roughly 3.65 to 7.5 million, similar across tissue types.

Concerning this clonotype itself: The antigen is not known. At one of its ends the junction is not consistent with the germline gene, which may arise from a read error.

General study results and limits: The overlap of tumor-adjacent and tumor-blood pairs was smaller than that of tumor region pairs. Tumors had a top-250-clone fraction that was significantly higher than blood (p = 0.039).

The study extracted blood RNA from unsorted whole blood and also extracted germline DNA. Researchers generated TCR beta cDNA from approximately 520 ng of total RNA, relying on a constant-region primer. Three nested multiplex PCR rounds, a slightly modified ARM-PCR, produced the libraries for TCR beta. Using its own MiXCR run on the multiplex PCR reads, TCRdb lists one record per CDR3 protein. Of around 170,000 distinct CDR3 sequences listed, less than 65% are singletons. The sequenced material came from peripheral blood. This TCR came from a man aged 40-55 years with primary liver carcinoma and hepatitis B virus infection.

CDR3 nucleotides: TGTGCCAGCAACCTCGCAGGGGGATCTTACAATGAGCAGTCCTTC. Translated: CASNLAGGSYNEQSF. This chain uses TRBV14 with TRBJ2-1; TRBD1 aligns across 7 bases. Germline CDR1 reads SGHDN; CDR2 reads FVKESK. The CDR3 is made up of 15 amino acids.